These T cell receptor beta chains were read from a single sample in a study of patients and donors after allogeneic stem cell transplantation. TCRdb redid the calling of the RT-PCR reads with MiXCR, one entry per CDR3 protein. The sample holds 150,000 to 200,000 distinct CDR3 sequences, around 41% seen once. The material sequenced was blood, either unsorted or a sorted T cell fraction (not recorded which). These receptors were taken from a human donor who was either an allogeneic HSCT recipient or a stem cell or donor lymphocyte infusion donor (not recorded which). It is not recorded whose cells these are; they may come from a transplant donor. Both conserved end residues are part of each CDR3. D genes are given only for firm matches. The size field is filled for only some rows; it gives once, few, many or a size class.

j_gene: TRBJ1-2; abundance: few; v_gene: TRBV18; d_gene: NA; CDR3nt: TGTGCCAGCTCTAGGGACATGGGGTTCGGCGGCTACACCTTC; CDR3aa: CASSRDMGFGGYTF
j_gene: TRBJ2-7; abundance: NA; v_gene: TRBV5-1; d_gene: NA; CDR3nt: TGCGCCAGCAGCTTTGGGCACGAGCAGTACTTC; CDR3aa: CASSFGHEQYF
j_gene: TRBJ2-3; abundance: NA; v_gene: TRBV6-1; d_gene: TRBD2; CDR3nt: TGTGCCAGCAGTGTTTGGACTAGCGGGAGTGATACGCAGTATTTT; CDR3aa: CASSVWTSGSDTQYF
j_gene: TRBJ1-1; abundance: many; v_gene: TRBV5-5; d_gene: TRBD1; CDR3nt: TGTGCCAGCAGCTTGCGGGGACAGGTCATGAACACTGAAGCTTTCTTT; CDR3aa: CASSLRGQVMNTEAFF
j_gene: TRBJ1-4; abundance: few; v_gene: TRBV9; d_gene: NA; CDR3nt: TGTGCCAGCAGCGTAGGAACAGGGAGGTTTTATGAAAAACTGTTTTTT; CDR3aa: CASSVGTGRFYEKLFF
j_gene: TRBJ2-3; abundance: NA; v_gene: TRBV18; d_gene: NA; CDR3nt: TGTGCCAGCAGCCCCCCCACAGATACGCAGTATTTT; CDR3aa: CASSPPTDTQYF
j_gene: TRBJ1-2; abundance: NA; v_gene: TRBV29-1; d_gene: NA; CDR3nt: TGCAGCGTTGAAGATCATGGCAAGTCCTATGGCTACACCTTC; CDR3aa: CSVEDHGKSYGYTF
j_gene: TRBJ2-3; abundance: few; v_gene: TRBV12-3/TRBV12-4; d_gene: TRBD2; CDR3nt: TGTGCCAGCAGTTTCACCAAGCGGGGAAGCACAGATACGCAGTATTTT; CDR3aa: CASSFTKRGSTDTQYF
j_gene: TRBJ2-7; abundance: NA; v_gene: TRBV12-3/TRBV12-4; d_gene: TRBD1; CDR3nt: TGTGCCAGCAGCCTGGGACAGGGTCCCTACGAGCAGTACTTC; CDR3aa: CASSLGQGPYEQYF
j_gene: TRBJ2-7; abundance: NA; v_gene: TRBV12-3/TRBV12-4; d_gene: NA; CDR3nt: TGTGCCAGCAAGCTGGGGGTAAGCTCCTACGAGCAGTACTTC; CDR3aa: CASKLGVSSYEQYF
j_gene: TRBJ2-7; abundance: NA; v_gene: TRBV29-1; d_gene: NA; CDR3nt: TGCAGCGTTGATTGGCAGGGAACGAGCGAGCAGTACTTC; CDR3aa: CSVDWQGTSEQYF
j_gene: TRBJ1-1; abundance: few; v_gene: TRBV5-1; d_gene: NA; CDR3nt: TGCGCCAGCAGCTTCGGCTGGATGGGGAACACTGAAGCTTTCTTT; CDR3aa: CASSFGWMGNTEAFF
j_gene: TRBJ1-1; abundance: NA; v_gene: TRBV15; d_gene: NA; CDR3nt: TGTGCCACCAGCGCGAGACAGGCTTTGAACACTGAAGCTTTCTTT; CDR3aa: CATSARQALNTEAFF
j_gene: TRBJ2-3; abundance: NA; v_gene: TRBV7-2; d_gene: TRBD1; CDR3nt: TGTGCCAGCAGCTTAGGTGAAGGGACAGGTTACACAGATACGCAGTATTTT; CDR3aa: CASSLGEGTGYTDTQYF
j_gene: TRBJ1-5; abundance: NA; v_gene: TRBV3-1; d_gene: NA; CDR3nt: TGTGCCAGCAGCCTCCTGACAGACGCTCAGCCCCAGCATTTT; CDR3aa: CASSLLTDAQPQHF
j_gene: TRBJ1-2; abundance: many; v_gene: TRBV12-3/TRBV12-4; d_gene: TRBD1; CDR3nt: TGTGCCAGCAGCCTGGGGACAGGATCCAACTATGGCTACACCTTC; CDR3aa: CASSLGTGSNYGYTF
j_gene: TRBJ2-7; abundance: NA; v_gene: TRBV29-1; d_gene: TRBD1; CDR3nt: TGCAGCGTCAAGACAGGGGATTACTACGAGCAGTACTTC; CDR3aa: CSVKTGDYYEQYF
j_gene: TRBJ1-1; abundance: few; v_gene: TRBV5-6; d_gene: NA; CDR3nt: TGTGCCAGCAGCCCGCCGGGGGACTCGAACACTGAAGCTTTCTTT; CDR3aa: CASSPPGDSNTEAFF
j_gene: TRBJ1-1; abundance: NA; v_gene: TRBV4-1; d_gene: TRBD1; CDR3nt: TGCGCCAGCAGCCAACAGCCGGGACAGAGGTTGGGTGAAGCTTTCTTT; CDR3aa: CASSQQPGQRLGEAFF
j_gene: TRBJ2-3; abundance: few; v_gene: TRBV29-1; d_gene: NA; CDR3nt: TGCAGCGTCGGACAGATCACAGATACGCAGTATTTT; CDR3aa: CSVGQITDTQYF
j_gene: TRBJ2-1; abundance: NA; v_gene: TRBV6-2/TRBV6-3; d_gene: TRBD2; CDR3nt: TGTGCCAGCAGTTACGGGGAAACTAGCGGGAAAACACCTTACTCCTACAATGAGCAGTTCTTC; CDR3aa: CASSYGETSGKTPYSYNEQFF
j_gene: TRBJ1-2; abundance: NA; v_gene: TRBV6-5; d_gene: TRBD1; CDR3nt: TGTGCCAGCAGTCTCACAGGGGAAGCTTATGGCTACACCTTC; CDR3aa: CASSLTGEAYGYTF
j_gene: TRBJ2-7; abundance: NA; v_gene: TRBV6-2/TRBV6-3; d_gene: TRBD2; CDR3nt: TGTGCCAGCAGCCGCGGGACTAGCGGGAGTCGTTACGAGCAGTACTTC; CDR3aa: CASSRGTSGSRYEQYF
j_gene: TRBJ1-2; abundance: few; v_gene: TRBV6-2/TRBV6-3; d_gene: NA; CDR3nt: TGTGCCAGCAGTTACTCGATACAGAACTATGGCTACACCTTC; CDR3aa: CASSYSIQNYGYTF
j_gene: TRBJ1-1; abundance: few; v_gene: TRBV6-1; d_gene: NA; CDR3nt: TGTGCCAGCAGCGAGGTTAAGAACACTGAAGCTTTCTTT; CDR3aa: CASSEVKNTEAFF
j_gene: TRBJ2-3; abundance: NA; v_gene: TRBV24-1; d_gene: NA; CDR3nt: TGTGCCACCAGTGGTTCAGCAAGCACAGATACGCAGTATTTT; CDR3aa: CATSGSASTDTQYF
j_gene: TRBJ1-1; abundance: NA; v_gene: TRBV7-2; d_gene: NA; CDR3nt: TGTGCCAGTTTTCTAGGAGGGATGAACACTGAAGCTTTCTTT; CDR3aa: CASFLGGMNTEAFF
j_gene: TRBJ1-5; abundance: NA; v_gene: TRBV6-1; d_gene: NA; CDR3nt: TGTGCCAGCATTAGCCCGGGAGGTCAGCCCCAGCATTTT; CDR3aa: CASISPGGQPQHF
j_gene: TRBJ1-1; abundance: NA; v_gene: TRBV7-8; d_gene: NA; CDR3nt: TGTGCCAGCAGCTTAGCGTTTACCCTAGGGACGGTGAACACTGAAGCTTTCTTT; CDR3aa: CASSLAFTLGTVNTEAFF
j_gene: TRBJ2-7; abundance: once; v_gene: TRBV5-1; d_gene: NA; CDR3nt: TGCGCCAGCAGCTCCGACGCGTCCTACGAGCAGTACTTC; CDR3aa: CASSSDASYEQYF
j_gene: TRBJ2-7; abundance: NA; v_gene: TRBV12-3/TRBV12-4; d_gene: TRBD2; CDR3nt: TGTGCCAGCATCAAAGGACTAGAAAGCTCCTACGAGCAGTACTTC; CDR3aa: CASIKGLESSYEQYF
j_gene: TRBJ2-1; abundance: NA; v_gene: TRBV4-3; d_gene: TRBD1; CDR3nt: TGCGCCAGCAGCCAACTGACAGGGGGCCCCTACAATGAGCAGTTCTTC; CDR3aa: CASSQLTGGPYNEQFF
j_gene: TRBJ2-1; abundance: NA; v_gene: TRBV7-2; d_gene: NA; CDR3nt: TGTGCCAGCAGCTTTTTTTATGATGAGCAGTTCTTC; CDR3aa: CASSFFYDEQFF
j_gene: TRBJ1-4; abundance: NA; v_gene: TRBV29-1; d_gene: NA; CDR3nt: TGCAGCGCTTTCCTACAGGGAACTAATGAAAAACTGTTTTTT; CDR3aa: CSAFLQGTNEKLFF
j_gene: TRBJ2-1; abundance: few; v_gene: TRBV7-3; d_gene: TRBD1; CDR3nt: TGTGCCAGCAGCTTATACAGGGGGAATGAGCAGTTCTTC; CDR3aa: CASSLYRGNEQFF
j_gene: TRBJ2-7; abundance: NA; v_gene: TRBV20-1; d_gene: NA; CDR3nt: TGCAGTGCTAGCACATGGCTTCTTTATTACGAGCAGTACTTC; CDR3aa: CSASTWLLYYEQYF
j_gene: TRBJ2-1; abundance: NA; v_gene: TRBV3-1; d_gene: TRBD2; CDR3nt: TGTGCCAGCAGTAATCCGGGACTAGCGGGCAATGAGCAGTTCTTC; CDR3aa: CASSNPGLAGNEQFF
j_gene: TRBJ1-3; abundance: NA; v_gene: TRBV20-1; d_gene: NA; CDR3nt: TGCAGTGCTAGAACCGTAGGGTCTGGAAACACCATATATTTT; CDR3aa: CSARTVGSGNTIYF
j_gene: TRBJ2-5; abundance: NA; v_gene: TRBV6-2/TRBV6-3; d_gene: TRBD2; CDR3nt: TGTGCCAGCAGATCCGGGACTATAGGGGAGACCCAGTACTTC; CDR3aa: CASRSGTIGETQYF
j_gene: TRBJ2-5; abundance: NA; v_gene: TRBV4-2; d_gene: NA; CDR3nt: TGTGCCAGCAGCCAGACCCCGGGTGGCCGGGAGACCCAGTACTTC; CDR3aa: CASSQTPGGRETQYF
j_gene: TRBJ2-7; abundance: NA; v_gene: TRBV6-6; d_gene: NA; CDR3nt: TGTGCCAGCAGTTACACGACCAACTACGAGCAGTACTTC; CDR3aa: CASSYTTNYEQYF